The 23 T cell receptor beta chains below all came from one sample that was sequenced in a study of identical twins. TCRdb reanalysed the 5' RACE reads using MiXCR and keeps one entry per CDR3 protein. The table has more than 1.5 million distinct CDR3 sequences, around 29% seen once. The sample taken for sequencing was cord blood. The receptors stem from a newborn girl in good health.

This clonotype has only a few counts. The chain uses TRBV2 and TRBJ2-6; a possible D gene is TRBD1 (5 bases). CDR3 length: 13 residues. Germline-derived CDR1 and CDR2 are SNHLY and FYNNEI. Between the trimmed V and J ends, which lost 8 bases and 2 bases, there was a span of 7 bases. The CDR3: CASDSAGANVLTF. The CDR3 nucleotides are TGTGCCAGCGACAGCGCTGGGGCCAACGTCCTGACTTTC.

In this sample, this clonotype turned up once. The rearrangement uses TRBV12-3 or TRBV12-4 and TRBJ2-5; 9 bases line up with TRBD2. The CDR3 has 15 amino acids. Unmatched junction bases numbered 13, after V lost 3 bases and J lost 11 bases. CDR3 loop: CASSFVLAGTNEQYF. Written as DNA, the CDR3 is TGTGCCAGCAGTTTCGTCCTAGCGGGAACCAATGAGCAGTACTTC.

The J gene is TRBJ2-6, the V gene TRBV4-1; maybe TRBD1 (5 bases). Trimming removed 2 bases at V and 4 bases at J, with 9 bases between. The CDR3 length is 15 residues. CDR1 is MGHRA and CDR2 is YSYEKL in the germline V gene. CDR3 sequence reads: CASSQPRAGANVLTF. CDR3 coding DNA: TGCGCCAGCAGCCAACCCAGGGCCGGGGCCAACGTCCTGACTTTC.

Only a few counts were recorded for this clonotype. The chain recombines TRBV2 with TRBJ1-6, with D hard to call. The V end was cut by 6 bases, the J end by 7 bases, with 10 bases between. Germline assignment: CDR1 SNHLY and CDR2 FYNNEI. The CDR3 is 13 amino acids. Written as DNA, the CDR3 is TGTGCCAGCAGGGCAGGAGGAAATTCACCCCTCCACTTT. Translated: CASRAGGNSPLHF.

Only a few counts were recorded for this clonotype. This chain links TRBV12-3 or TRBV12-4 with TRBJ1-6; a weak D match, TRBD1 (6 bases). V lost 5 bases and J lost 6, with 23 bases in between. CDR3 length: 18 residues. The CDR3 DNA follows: TGTGCCAGCAGTCACCCGACAGGAGGGACATATGGTAATTCACCCCTCCACTTT. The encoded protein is CASSHPTGGTYGNSPLHF.

The CDR3 protein is CASSPTRFGSYEQYF. CDR3 nucleotides: TGTGCCAGCAGCCCGACTAGATTCGGCTCCTACGAGCAGTACTTC. The rearrangement joins TRBV7-8 to TRBJ2-7; tentatively, D is TRBD2 (6 bases). CDR1 and CDR2 (germline): SGHVS, FQNEAQ. V lost 5 bases, J lost 0 bases, and 14 bases lay in between. This CDR3 comprises 15 residues.

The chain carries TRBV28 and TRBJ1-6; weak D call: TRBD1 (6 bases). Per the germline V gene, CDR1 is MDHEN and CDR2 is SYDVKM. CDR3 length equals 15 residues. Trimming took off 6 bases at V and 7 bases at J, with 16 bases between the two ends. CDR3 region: CASSPRTVVNSPLHF. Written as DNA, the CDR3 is TGTGCCAGCAGCCCCAGGACAGTGGTGAATTCACCCCTCCACTTT.

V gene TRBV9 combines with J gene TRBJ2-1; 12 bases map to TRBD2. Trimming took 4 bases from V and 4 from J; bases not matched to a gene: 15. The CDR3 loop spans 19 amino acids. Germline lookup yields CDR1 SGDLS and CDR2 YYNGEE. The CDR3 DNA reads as TGTGCCAGCAGCTTCCGACGTCCCGGGACTAGCGGGTCATACAATGAGCAGTTCTTC. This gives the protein CASSFRRPGTSGSYNEQFF. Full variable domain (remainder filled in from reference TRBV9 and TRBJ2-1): DSGVTQTPKHLITATGQRVTLRCSPRSGDLSVYWYQQSLDQGLQFLIQYYNGEERAKGNILERFSAQQFPDLHSELNLSSLELGDSALYFCASSFRRPGTSGSYNEQFFGPGTRLTVL.

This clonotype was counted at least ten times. CDR3 region: CSVVTRLTDTQYF. The CDR3 DNA reads as TGCAGCGTTGTTACCAGATTAACAGATACGCAGTATTTT. This sequence joins TRBV29-1 and TRBJ2-3; no clear D. The CDR3 loop spans 13 amino acids. The V and J ends lost 4 bases and 3 bases respectively, with 11 bases between them. Germline CDR1 is SQVTM and CDR2 is ANQGSEA.

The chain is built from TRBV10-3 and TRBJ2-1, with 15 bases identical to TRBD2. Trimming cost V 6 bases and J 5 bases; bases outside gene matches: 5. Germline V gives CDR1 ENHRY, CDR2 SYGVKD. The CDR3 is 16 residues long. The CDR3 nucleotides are TGTGCCATCAGCTTCGGACTAGCGGGAGGGGACAATGAGCAGTTCTTC. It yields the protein CAISFGLAGGDNEQFF.

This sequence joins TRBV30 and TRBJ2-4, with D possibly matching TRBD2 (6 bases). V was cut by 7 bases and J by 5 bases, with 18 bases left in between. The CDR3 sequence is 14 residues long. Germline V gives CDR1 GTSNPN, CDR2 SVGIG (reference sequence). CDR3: CASAPGERENIQYF. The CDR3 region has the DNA TGTGCCTCCGCCCCGGGGGAAAGGGAAAACATTCAGTACTTC.

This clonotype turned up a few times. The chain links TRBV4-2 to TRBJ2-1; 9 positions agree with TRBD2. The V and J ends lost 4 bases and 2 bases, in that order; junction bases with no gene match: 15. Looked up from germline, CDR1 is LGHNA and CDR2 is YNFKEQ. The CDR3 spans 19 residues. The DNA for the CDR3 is TGTGCCAGCAGCCTACTTTCCTTTAGCGGGAGAGGAACCTACAATGAGCAGTTCTTC. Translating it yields CASSLLSFSGRGTYNEQFF.

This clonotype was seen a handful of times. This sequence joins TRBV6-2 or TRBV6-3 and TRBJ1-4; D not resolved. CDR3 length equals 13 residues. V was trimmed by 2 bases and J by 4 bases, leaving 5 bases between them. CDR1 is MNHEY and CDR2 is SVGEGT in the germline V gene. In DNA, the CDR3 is TGTGCCAGCAGTTACACCTTTAATGAAAAACTGTTTTTT. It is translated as CASSYTFNEKLFF.

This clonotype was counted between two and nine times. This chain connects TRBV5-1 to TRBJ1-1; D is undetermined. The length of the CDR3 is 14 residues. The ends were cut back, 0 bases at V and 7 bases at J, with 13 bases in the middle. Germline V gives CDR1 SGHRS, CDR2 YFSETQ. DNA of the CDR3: TGCGCCAGCAGCTTGGATGGATTCGGGGTTGAAGCTTTCTTT. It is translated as CASSLDGFGVEAFF.

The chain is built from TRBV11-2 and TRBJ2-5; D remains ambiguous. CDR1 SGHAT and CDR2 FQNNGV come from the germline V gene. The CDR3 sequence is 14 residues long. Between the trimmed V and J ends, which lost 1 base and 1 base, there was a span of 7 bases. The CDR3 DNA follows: TGTGCCAGCAGCTTAGTCGCCCCCCAAGAGACCCAGTACTTC. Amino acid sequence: CASSLVAPQETQYF.

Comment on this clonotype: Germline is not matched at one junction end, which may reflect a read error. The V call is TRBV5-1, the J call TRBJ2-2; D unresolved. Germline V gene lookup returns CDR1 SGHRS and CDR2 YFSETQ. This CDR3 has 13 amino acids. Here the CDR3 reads CASSLSPPGELFF. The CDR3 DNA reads TGTGCCAGCAGTTTATCGCCCCCCGGGGAGCTGTTTTTT.

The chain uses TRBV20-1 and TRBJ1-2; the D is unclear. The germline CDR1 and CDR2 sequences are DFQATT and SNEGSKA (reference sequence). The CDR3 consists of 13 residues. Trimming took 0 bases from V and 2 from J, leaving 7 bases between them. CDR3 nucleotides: TGCAGTGCTAGAGAAGCGCTAAACTATGGCTACACCTTC. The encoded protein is CSAREALNYGYTF.

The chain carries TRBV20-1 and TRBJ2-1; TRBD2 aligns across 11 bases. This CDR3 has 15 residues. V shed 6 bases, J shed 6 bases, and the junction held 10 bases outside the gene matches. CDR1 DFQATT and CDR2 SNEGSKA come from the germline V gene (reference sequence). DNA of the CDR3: TGCAGTGCCTACCATAGCGGGAGGGGCCCCAATGAGCAGTTCTTC. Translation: CSAYHSGRGPNEQFF.

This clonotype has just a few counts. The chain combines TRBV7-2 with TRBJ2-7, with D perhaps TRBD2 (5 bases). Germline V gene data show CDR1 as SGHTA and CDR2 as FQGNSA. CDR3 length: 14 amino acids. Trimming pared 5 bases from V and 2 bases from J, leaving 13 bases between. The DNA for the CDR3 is TGTGCCAGCAGCCCAGACTACGCGACCTACGAGCAGTACTTC. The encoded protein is CASSPDYATYEQYF. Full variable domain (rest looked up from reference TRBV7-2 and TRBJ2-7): GAGVSQSPSNKVTEKGKDVELRCDPISGHTALYWYRQSLGQGLEFLIYFQGNSAPDKSGLPSDRFSAERTGGSVSTLTIQRTQQEDSAVYLCASSPDYATYEQYFGPGTRLTVT.

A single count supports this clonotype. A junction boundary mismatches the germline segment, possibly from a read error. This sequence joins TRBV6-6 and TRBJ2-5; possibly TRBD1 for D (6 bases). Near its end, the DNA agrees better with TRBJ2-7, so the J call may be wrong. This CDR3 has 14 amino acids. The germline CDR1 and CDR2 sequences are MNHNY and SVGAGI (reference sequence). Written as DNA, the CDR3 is TGTGCCAACAGTTCCTGGACAGATACCTACGAGCAGTACTTC. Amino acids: CANSSWTDTYEQYF.

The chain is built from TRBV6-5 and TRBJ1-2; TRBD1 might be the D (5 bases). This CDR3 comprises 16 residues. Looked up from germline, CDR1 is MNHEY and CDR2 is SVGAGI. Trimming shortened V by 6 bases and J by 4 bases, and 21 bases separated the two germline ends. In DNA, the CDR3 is TGTGCCAGCAGCTATAGCGGAGGGGAGTCGAGCTATGGCTACACCTTC. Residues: CASSYSGGESSYGYTF.

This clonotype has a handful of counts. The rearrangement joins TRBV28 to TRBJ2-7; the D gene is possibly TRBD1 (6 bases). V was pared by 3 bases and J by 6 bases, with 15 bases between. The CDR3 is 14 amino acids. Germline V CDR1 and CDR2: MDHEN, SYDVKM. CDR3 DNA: TGTGCCAGCAGTTTGGTCCCCCCAGGGGCCGAGCAGTACTTC. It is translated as CASSLVPPGAEQYF.

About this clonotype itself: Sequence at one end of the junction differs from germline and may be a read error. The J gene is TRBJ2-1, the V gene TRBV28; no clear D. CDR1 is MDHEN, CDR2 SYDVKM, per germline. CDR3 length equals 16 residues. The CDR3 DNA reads TGTGCCAGCAGTCCGGATAGCTCGAGCTCCTACGATGAGCAGTTCTTC. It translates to CASSPDSSSSYDEQFF.